This T cell receptor beta chain was found in a study of T cell responses to AZD1222 COVID-19 vaccine. General study points: Reportedly, nearly half the spike-specific TCRs target unmutated variant regions. Spike-specific TCR breadth rose after two AZD1222 doses, and depth rose as well.

Germline V gives CDR1 SGHNT, CDR2 YYREEE (reference sequence). Unmatched junction bases numbered 9, after V lost 4 bases and J lost 6 bases. CDR3 length: 15 residues. This table comes from immunoSEQ multiplex PCR, and its TCRdb copy is limited to in-frame clones, with some not included. The sample has tens of thousands of clones; approximately 91% are singletons. As for this clone: What it recognizes is unknown.

This receptor was taken from an adult in good health. V gene TRBV5-4 combines with J gene TRBJ1-4; 7 bases line up with TRBD1. The starting material was peripheral blood, obtained on day 0 of AZD1222 vaccination. The chain's CDR3 is CASSTTHRGDEKLFF. The DNA of the CDR3 is TGTGCCAGCAGCACAACCCACAGGGGCGATGAAAAACTGTTTTTT.